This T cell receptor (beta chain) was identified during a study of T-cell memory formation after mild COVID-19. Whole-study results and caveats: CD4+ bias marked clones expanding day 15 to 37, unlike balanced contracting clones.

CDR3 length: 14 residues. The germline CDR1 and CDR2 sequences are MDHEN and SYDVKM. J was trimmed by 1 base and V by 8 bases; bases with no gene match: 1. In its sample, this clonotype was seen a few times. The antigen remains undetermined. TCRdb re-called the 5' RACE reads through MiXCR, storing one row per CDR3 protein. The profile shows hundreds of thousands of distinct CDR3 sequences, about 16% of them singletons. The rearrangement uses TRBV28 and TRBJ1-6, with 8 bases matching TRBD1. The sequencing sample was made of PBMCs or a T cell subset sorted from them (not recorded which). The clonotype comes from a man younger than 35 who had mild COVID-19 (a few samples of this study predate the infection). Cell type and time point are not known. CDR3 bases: TGTGCCAGCGGACAGGGATCCTATAATTCACCCCTCCACTTT. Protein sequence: CASGQGSYNSPLHF.